A single sample gave rise to the 2 T cell receptor beta chains below, sequenced in a study of CD8 T cells in ankylosing spondylitis. TCRdb ran MiXCR on the 5' RACE reads and lists one entry per CDR3 protein. Counted here are some 180,000 distinct CDR3 sequences, approximately 18% occurring once; the ten biggest clones make up roughly 4.5%. The sequencing sample was made of blood, either unsorted or a sorted T cell fraction (not recorded which). The source of these receptors is a male donor aged 10 to 35 with ankylosing spondylitis or in good health (not recorded which).

This clonotype showed up many times. This chain uses TRBV27 with TRBJ2-7; 7 nucleotides match TRBD2. The germline CDR1 and CDR2 sequences are MNHEY and SMNVEV (reference sequence). Unmatched junction bases numbered 5, after V lost 6 bases and J lost 0 bases. The CDR3 runs 14 residues. The CDR3 loop reads CASSRGGSSYEQYF. The CDR3 DNA is TGTGCCAGCAGCCGGGGAGGGTCCTCCTACGAGCAGTACTTC.

This clonotype occurred many times. The CDR3 DNA sequence: TGTGCCACCAGTGACGTTGGACAGGGAGGTCTCTACGAGCAGTACTTC. Protein product: CATSDVGQGGLYEQYF. This sequence joins TRBV24-1 and TRBJ2-7; TRBD1 agrees at 8 bases. Trimming cost V 4 bases and J 3 bases; bases outside gene matches: 10. Germline CDR1 KGHDR, CDR2 SFDVKD. There are 16 residues in the CDR3.